This entry concerns a single T cell receptor (beta chain). The antigen remains unidentified. The sample is drawn from a study of T cells in localized non-small cell lung cancer. Study-wide results and limits: Without multi-region sequencing, intratumor heterogeneity could not be excluded. Adjacent uninvolved lung tissue had the highest T cell clonality, exceeding tumor. Among the top 100 tumor clones, a median approximately 62 appeared in adjacent lung.

Clones were read by immunoSEQ multiplex PCR, and TCRdb kept only the in-frame ones, dropping some. The repertoire holds around 100,000 clones, with roughly 87% as singletons. CDR3 length equals 14 residues. The germline CDR1 and CDR2 sequences are LGHNA and YNFKEQ. With 0 bases removed from V and 5 bases from J, the gap between germline ends came to 7 bases. This TCR was recovered from a man between 40 and 75 years old with stage I squamous cell lung carcinoma. This specimen consisted of peripheral blood, obtained before any cancer treatment. The J gene is TRBJ2-2, the V gene TRBV4-2; D is uncertain. The DNA of the CDR3 is TGTGCCAGCAGCCAAGACGTCGGGACCGGGGAGCTGTTTTTT. The encoded protein is CASSQDVGTGELFF.